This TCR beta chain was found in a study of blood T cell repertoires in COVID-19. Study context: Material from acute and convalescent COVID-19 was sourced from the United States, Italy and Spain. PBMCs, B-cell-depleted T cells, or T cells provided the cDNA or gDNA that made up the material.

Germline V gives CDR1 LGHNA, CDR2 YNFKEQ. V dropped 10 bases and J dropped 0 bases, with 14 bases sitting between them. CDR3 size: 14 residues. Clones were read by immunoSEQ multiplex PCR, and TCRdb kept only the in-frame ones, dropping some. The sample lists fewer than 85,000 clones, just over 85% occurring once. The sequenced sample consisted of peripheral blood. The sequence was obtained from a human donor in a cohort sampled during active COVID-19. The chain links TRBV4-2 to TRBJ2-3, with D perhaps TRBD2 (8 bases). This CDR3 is CATGGDSSTDTQYF. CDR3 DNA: TGTGCCACGGGAGGGGACAGTAGCACAGATACGCAGTATTTT.